What follows is one T cell receptor (beta chain) and its context. Its specificity is not known. The sample belongs to a study of shared clonotypes between healthy human individuals. The study, taken as a whole, reports: Researchers found naive subsets generally carried larger estimated richness than memory subsets.

The CDR3 has 14 amino acids. Germline loops: CDR1 PRHDT, CDR2 FYEKMQ (reference sequence). Clones were read by immunoSEQ multiplex PCR, and TCRdb kept only the in-frame ones, dropping some. The data hold hundreds of thousands of clones, with approximately 96% observed a single time. Naive CD8 cells lacked CD45RO and underwent positive selection for CCR7, leaving out terminally differentiated effector memory CD45RA+ cells. The specimen was naive CD8+ T cells sorted from blood. The TCR sequence derives from a woman aged 30 to 39 in good health. The V gene is TRBV13, the J gene TRBJ2-5; 7 nucleotides agree with TRBD2. With the DNA end fitting TRBJ2-7 better, the J assignment may be wrong. The CDR3 region is CASSPMGWEGEQYF. CDR3 nucleotides: TGTGCCAGCAGTCCCATGGGGTGGGAGGGCGAGCAGTACTTC.